The rows below give T cell receptor beta chains drawn from one sample of a study of breast tumors, draining lymph nodes, adjacent tissues. Via MiXCR, TCRdb re-called the multiplex PCR reads, giving one row per CDR3 protein. The sample has 270,000 or so distinct CDR3 sequences, around 31% seen once. The sequenced sample consisted of axillary lymph node tissue. The source is a female donor with breast cancer. Some clones in this sample may be carry-over from other donors' samples. CDR3s include the opening cysteine and the closing phenylalanine or tryptophan. The D gene is left open where the match is weak. A row's size may be missing; if present it is once, few, many or a size class.

D gene: -; J gene: TRBJ2-5; V gene: TRBV7-9; clone size: many; CDR3 protein: CASSLGPETQYF; CDR3 DNA: TGTGCCAGCAGCTTAGGTCCGGAGACCCAGTACTTC
D gene: -; J gene: TRBJ2-1; V gene: TRBV6-1; clone size: -; CDR3 protein: CASSQASAYNEQFF; CDR3 DNA: TGTGCCAGCAGTCAAGCTAGTGCCTACAATGAGCAGTTCTTC
D gene: -; J gene: TRBJ1-5; V gene: TRBV7-9; clone size: many; CDR3 protein: CASSLATGVGNQPQHF; CDR3 DNA: TGTGCCAGCAGCTTGGCAACGGGGGTTGGCAATCAGCCCCAGCATTTT
D gene: -; J gene: TRBJ2-5; V gene: TRBV5-5; clone size: few; CDR3 protein: CASSSPTTAEETQYF; CDR3 DNA: TGTGCCAGCAGCTCACCCACTACGGCTGAAGAGACCCAGTACTTC
D gene: -; J gene: TRBJ2-3; V gene: TRBV2; clone size: many; CDR3 protein: CASNGRVSDTQYF; CDR3 DNA: TGTGCCAGCAATGGCAGGGTATCAGATACGCAGTATTTT
D gene: -; J gene: TRBJ1-6; V gene: TRBV5-6; clone size: many; CDR3 protein: CASSLRWGTESPLHF; CDR3 DNA: TGTGCCAGCAGCTTGCGGTGGGGGACGGAGTCACCCCTCCACTTT
D gene: TRBD1; J gene: TRBJ2-3; V gene: TRBV12-3/TRBV12-4; clone size: -; CDR3 protein: CASSARTGVTDTQYF; CDR3 DNA: TGTGCCAGCAGCGCCCGGACAGGGGTCACAGATACGCAGTATTTT
D gene: -; J gene: TRBJ2-1; V gene: TRBV10-3; clone size: many; CDR3 protein: CAISESQAGRNEQFF; CDR3 DNA: TGTGCCATCAGTGAGTCGCAGGCGGGCCGGAATGAGCAGTTCTTC
D gene: -; J gene: TRBJ1-4; V gene: TRBV5-1; clone size: many; CDR3 protein: CASRAEGTENEKLFF; CDR3 DNA: TGCGCCAGCAGGGCTGAGGGGACGGAGAATGAAAAACTGTTTTTT
D gene: -; J gene: TRBJ2-7; V gene: TRBV25-1; clone size: many; CDR3 protein: CASRTSENEQYF; CDR3 DNA: TGTGCCAGCAGGACCTCGGAAAACGAGCAGTACTTC
D gene: -; J gene: TRBJ1-1; V gene: TRBV7-2; clone size: -; CDR3 protein: CASSLSGVTEAFF; CDR3 DNA: TGTGCCAGCAGCTTATCAGGGGTGACTGAAGCTTTCTTT
D gene: TRBD2; J gene: TRBJ2-3; V gene: TRBV20-1; clone size: many; CDR3 protein: CSARPRGLAGGGSTDTQYF; CDR3 DNA: TGCAGTGCTAGACCCCGAGGACTAGCGGGAGGGGGGAGCACAGATACGCAGTATTTT
D gene: TRBD2; J gene: TRBJ2-3; V gene: TRBV6-5; clone size: -; CDR3 protein: CASSRGLAGRADTQYF; CDR3 DNA: TGTGCCAGCAGTCGCGGACTAGCGGGAAGGGCAGATACGCAGTATTTT
D gene: -; J gene: TRBJ2-1; V gene: TRBV3-1; clone size: few; CDR3 protein: CASSLLMSDYNEQFF; CDR3 DNA: TGTGCCAGCAGCCTCTTGATGTCCGATTACAATGAGCAGTTCTTC
D gene: -; J gene: TRBJ1-1; V gene: TRBV4-3; clone size: once; CDR3 protein: CASSLFRANTEAFF; CDR3 DNA: TGCGCCAGCAGCCTTTTCCGGGCTAACACTGAAGCTTTCTTT
D gene: -; J gene: TRBJ2-1; V gene: TRBV7-8; clone size: many; CDR3 protein: CASSLDYRGYNEQFF; CDR3 DNA: TGTGCCAGCAGCTTAGACTATCGAGGATACAATGAGCAGTTCTTC
D gene: TRBD2; J gene: TRBJ2-3; V gene: TRBV4-1; clone size: many; CDR3 protein: CASSQLTSGRHTQYF; CDR3 DNA: TGCGCCAGCAGCCAACTTACTAGCGGGAGACATACGCAGTATTTT
D gene: TRBD2; J gene: TRBJ2-5; V gene: TRBV4-1; clone size: once; CDR3 protein: CASSQEGSGKETQYF; CDR3 DNA: TGCGCCAGCAGCCAAGAGGGTAGCGGGAAAGAGACCCAGTACTTC
D gene: TRBD1; J gene: TRBJ2-2; V gene: TRBV19; clone size: many; CDR3 protein: CASFDRGPNTGELFF; CDR3 DNA: TGTGCCAGTTTCGACAGGGGGCCGAACACCGGGGAGCTGTTTTTT
D gene: -; J gene: TRBJ2-7; V gene: TRBV11-1; clone size: many; CDR3 protein: CASSPGWEVYEQYF; CDR3 DNA: TGTGCCAGCAGCCCAGGGTGGGAAGTTTACGAGCAGTACTTC
D gene: -; J gene: TRBJ1-2; V gene: TRBV7-9; clone size: many; CDR3 protein: CASSLVVDYGYTF; CDR3 DNA: TGTGCCAGCAGCTTAGTCGTCGACTATGGCTACACCTTC
D gene: -; J gene: TRBJ2-3; V gene: TRBV20-1; clone size: -; CDR3 protein: CSARPPGTPIADTQYF; CDR3 DNA: TGCAGTGCTAGACCCCCCGGGACCCCTATCGCAGATACGCAGTATTTT
D gene: -; J gene: TRBJ1-2; V gene: TRBV2; clone size: many; CDR3 protein: CASRYRDLNYGYTF; CDR3 DNA: TGTGCCAGCAGATACCGGGACCTAAACTATGGCTACACCTTC
D gene: -; J gene: TRBJ1-3; V gene: TRBV9; clone size: many; CDR3 protein: CASSVGPGTGNTIYF; CDR3 DNA: TGTGCCAGCAGCGTAGGGCCGGGGACTGGAAACACCATATATTTT
D gene: -; J gene: TRBJ1-2; V gene: TRBV6-2/TRBV6-3; clone size: few; CDR3 protein: CASSYGEGPGYGYTF; CDR3 DNA: TGTGCCAGCAGTTACGGGGAGGGTCCCGGCTATGGCTACACCTTC
D gene: -; J gene: TRBJ2-1; V gene: TRBV20-1; clone size: -; CDR3 protein: CSAGVARIHNEQFF; CDR3 DNA: TGCAGTGCAGGGGTAGCCCGAATCCACAATGAGCAGTTCTTC
D gene: -; J gene: TRBJ2-3; V gene: TRBV20-1; clone size: many; CDR3 protein: CSAGKLQGTDTQYF; CDR3 DNA: TGCAGTGCTGGGAAGTTGCAAGGCACAGATACGCAGTATTTT
D gene: TRBD2; J gene: TRBJ2-1; V gene: TRBV20-1; clone size: many; CDR3 protein: CSAKSEAGVYNEQFF; CDR3 DNA: TGCAGTGCTAAATCTGAAGCGGGAGTATACAATGAGCAGTTCTTC
D gene: TRBD2; J gene: TRBJ2-5; V gene: TRBV20-1; clone size: -; CDR3 protein: CSAGRLAGGTQYF; CDR3 DNA: TGCAGTGCGGGCAGACTAGCGGGAGGGACCCAGTACTTC
D gene: TRBD2; J gene: TRBJ2-2; V gene: TRBV11-3; clone size: -; CDR3 protein: CASSFTSGAARELFF; CDR3 DNA: TGTGCCAGCAGCTTTACTAGCGGGGCGGCTAGGGAGCTGTTTTTT
D gene: -; J gene: TRBJ2-5; V gene: TRBV19; clone size: many; CDR3 protein: CASSILGGDETQYF; CDR3 DNA: TGTGCCAGTAGTATTTTGGGTGGGGACGAGACCCAGTACTTC
D gene: TRBD2; J gene: TRBJ2-7; V gene: TRBV7-9; clone size: many; CDR3 protein: CASSFQAGANEQYF; CDR3 DNA: TGTGCCAGCAGCTTTCAGGCGGGAGCCAACGAGCAGTACTTC
D gene: -; J gene: TRBJ2-3; V gene: TRBV9; clone size: many; CDR3 protein: CASSLALATDTQYF; CDR3 DNA: TGTGCCAGCAGCTTGGCACTAGCCACAGATACGCAGTATTTT
D gene: TRBD1; J gene: TRBJ1-2; V gene: TRBV19; clone size: many; CDR3 protein: CASSKGQKANYGYTF; CDR3 DNA: TGTGCCAGTAGTAAGGGACAGAAGGCTAACTATGGCTACACCTTC
D gene: -; J gene: TRBJ1-5; V gene: TRBV6-1; clone size: many; CDR3 protein: CASSEGLGGRQPQHF; CDR3 DNA: TGTGCCAGCAGTGAAGGTTTGGGGGGGCGGCAGCCCCAGCATTTT